This TCR beta chain was observed in a study of blood T cell repertoires in COVID-19. The germline gives CDR1 MNHEY, CDR2 SMNVEV (reference sequence). V lost 8 bases and J lost 1; bases outside the gene matches: 6. CDR3 length: 14 residues. Here immunoSEQ multiplex PCR was the method, and the copy in TCRdb shows in-frame clones only, minus some. The sample includes over 150,000 clones, about 86% seen only once; the top ten take more than 5.5%. The origin of this receptor is a man aged 50-59 years who had recovered from COVID-19. The rearrangement joins TRBV27 to TRBJ2-7; TRBD1 matches at 9 bases. What was sequenced was PBMCs or T cells enriched from blood (not recorded which). The CDR3 loop is CASRGQGVSYEQYF. CDR3 coding DNA: TGTGCCAGCCGGGGACAGGGTGTATCCTACGAGCAGTACTTC.